This T cell receptor beta chain was sequenced in a study of CD8 T cells in ankylosing spondylitis. CDR3 size: 16 residues. Germline V CDR1 and CDR2: KGHSH, LQKENI. Trimming removed 1 base from V and 2 bases from J, with 12 bases in between. This clonotype has more than one count but fewer than ten. One entry per CDR3 protein results from TCRdb running MiXCR on the 5' RACE reads. The table includes 230,000 or so distinct CDR3 sequences, more than 20% detected once. The specimen was blood, either unsorted or a sorted T cell fraction (not recorded which). The receptor was isolated from a male donor with ankylosing spondylitis or in good health (not recorded which). The chain links TRBV18 to TRBJ2-1; D may be TRBD1 or TRBD2 (5 bases each). CDR3 in DNA: TGTGCCAGCTCACCACTCGGCAGGGACCCCTACAATGAGCAGTTCTTC. It is translated as CASSPLGRDPYNEQFF.